This T cell receptor beta chain derives from a study of T cells after yellow fever vaccination. Overall study results and limits: The presence of abundant clonotypes contaminating from the bulk population was possible in FACS-sorted repertoires.

Germline V gene lookup returns CDR1 SNHLY and CDR2 FYNNEI. The CDR3 is 14 amino acids. Using its own MiXCR run on the 5' RACE reads, TCRdb lists one record per CDR3 protein. This table holds 100,000 to 150,000 distinct CDR3 sequences, under 8% found once. Worth noting for this clonotype: Its antigen is unidentified.

This specimen was CD4+ T cells sorted from PBMCs, taken more than 8 days after the first yellow fever vaccination. This receptor was identified in a man between 18 and 35 years old who received the YFV17D yellow fever vaccine. V and J are TRBV2 and TRBJ1-1; D gene ambiguous. In nucleotides, the CDR3 is TGTACCTTCAGTTTATCGGAAGTGAACACTGAAGCTTTCTTT. Translating gives CTFSLSEVNTEAFF. Variable domain in full (rest from reference TRBV2 and TRBJ1-1): EPEVTQTPSHQVTQMGQEVILRCVPISNHLYFYWYRQILGQKVEFLVSFYNNEISEKSEIFDDQFSVERPDGSNFTLKIRSTKLEDSAMYFCTFSLSEVNTEAFFGQGTRLTVV.